The source of this TCR beta chain is a study of blood T cells in healthy people across ages. The germline V gene encodes CDR1 LNHNV and CDR2 YYDKDF (reference sequence). CDR3 length: 16 residues. V lost 0 bases, J lost 7 bases, and 11 bases stayed unmatched. On this clonotype: Its specificity is unknown.

The study, taken as a whole, reports: What prevented conclusive comparison of naive and antigen-experienced cells was that PBMCs were unsorted. Unknown donor CMV status possibly confounded expanded clonotype changes.

A sample-barcoded 5' primer and a J-beta primer mix were used in a second PCR of roughly 7 to 11 cycles. TCRdb re-derived calls from the 5' RACE reads in MiXCR, one entry per CDR3 protein. The data contain about 1,400,000 distinct CDR3 sequences, approximately 63% of them singletons. Donor samples were obtained from healthy Caucasian individuals from Russia, aged about 6 to 100. Isolating PBMCs gave at least 6 million of these cells per sample. This sequence was found in a man younger than 35 in good health. This rearrangement joins TRBV15 to TRBJ1-2, with 7 bases lining up with TRBD1. Sequenced: blood. Written as DNA, the CDR3 is TGTGCCACCAGCAGAGACCCCGGGACAGTGTTGGGTGGCTACACCTTC. This codes for CATSRDPGTVLGGYTF.